The T cell receptor (beta chain) described here comes from a study of cytomegalovirus exposure and HLA in healthy donors. Whole-study results and caveats: Most sequenced TCRs were rare (though some public TCRs occurred in many donors). It was 150 to 200 TCR beta chains that were listed as cytomegalovirus-associated. In vitro experiments confirmed that a few CMV-associated chains were specific for CMV antigens.

TCRdb keeps only in-frame clones here, not all; method: immunoSEQ multiplex PCR. The sample consists of roughly 130,000 clones, roughly 81% of them appearing once. With 7 bases removed from V and 4 bases from J, the gap between germline ends came to 17 bases. The CDR3 consists of 15 residues. Germline V gene data show CDR1 as MNHNS and CDR2 as SASEGT. Note on this clone: Its antigen is unidentified.

This TCR came from a woman in her twenties or thirties in good health and CMV-seronegative. The V call is TRBV6-1, the J call TRBJ1-3; possible D gene TRBD1, 6 bases. The sample was PBMCs. As DNA, the CDR3 is TGTGCCAGCATCGTAAAGGCAGGGGTAGGAAACACCATATATTTT. Protein: CASIVKAGVGNTIYF.